The 14 T cell receptor beta chains below all came from one sample that was sequenced in a study of cytomegalovirus exposure and HLA in healthy donors. With 60 Vbeta and 13 Jbeta primers, the PCR was carried out. Produced via immunoSEQ multiplex PCR; TCRdb's table is partial and in-frame only. Seen here are about 160,000 clones, over 80% observed once, and the top ten hold 6.3%. Specimen: PBMCs. These receptor sequences come from a male donor in good health and CMV-seropositive.

The V gene is TRBV5-4, the J gene TRBJ1-6; 10 bases match TRBD1. Germline loops: CDR1 SGHNT, CDR2 YYREEE (reference sequence). Trimming took 4 bases from V and 7 from J; bases not matched to a gene: 5. The CDR3 has 15 residues. The CDR3 is CASSPRDRGNSPLHF. The CDR3 DNA reads as TGTGCCAGCAGCCCCCGGGACAGGGGCAATTCACCCCTCCACTTT. The full variable domain, with the rest looked up from reference TRBV5-4 and TRBJ1-6, is ETGVTQSPTHLIKTRGQQVTLRCSSQSGHNTVSWYQQALGQGPQFIFQYYREEENGRGNFPPRFSGLQFPNYSSELNVNALELDDSALYLCASSPRDRGNSPLHFGNGTRLTVT.

The chain carries TRBV5-8 and TRBJ2-3, with 9 positions matching TRBD1. CDR1 SGHTS and CDR2 YDEGEE come from the germline V gene. Unmatched junction bases numbered 4, after V lost 3 bases and J lost 2 bases. The CDR3 length is 15 residues. The CDR3 sequence: CASSWGQGFTDTQYF. In DNA form, the CDR3 reads TGTGCCAGCAGCTGGGGACAGGGTTTCACAGATACGCAGTATTTT.

V is TRBV6-5 and J is TRBJ2-5, with TRBD1 matching 8 bases. The CDR3 sequence is 14 residues long. Germline V CDR1 and CDR2: MNHEY, SVGAGI. V dropped 2 bases and J dropped 5; count of bases not matched to a gene: 4. The CDR3 spells CASSYGDRGETQYF. In DNA form, the CDR3 reads TGTGCCAGCAGTTACGGAGACAGGGGTGAGACCCAGTACTTC.

This chain joins TRBV27 and TRBJ1-2; D unresolved. Germline loops: CDR1 MNHEY, CDR2 SMNVEV (reference sequence). Trimming cost V 4 bases and J 0 bases, with 9 bases left between them. This CDR3 contains 14 residues. CDR3 in DNA: TGTGCCAGCAGTTCGTGGGGAGCTAACTATGGCTACACCTTC. It is translated as CASSSWGANYGYTF.

The CDR3 spells CASSRGRTETRNTIYF. For the CDR3, the DNA is TGCGCCAGCAGCCGGGGTAGGACAGAAACCAGAAACACCATATATTTT. The genes are TRBV5-1 and TRBJ1-3, with a possible D match to TRBD1 (6 bases). CDR1 SGHRS and CDR2 YFSETQ come from the germline V gene. The V and J ends lost 4 bases and 5 bases respectively, with 19 bases between them. This CDR3 region has 16 residues.

The rearrangement joins TRBV11-3 to TRBJ2-5, with TRBD1 as a possible D gene (5 bases). V dropped 6 bases and J dropped 5 bases, with 10 bases sitting between them. The CDR3 is made up of 12 amino acids. Looked up from germline, CDR1 is SGHNT and CDR2 is YENEEA. The CDR3 nucleotides read TGTGCCAGCAGTTCAGGGCGGGAGACCCAGTACTTC. Its translation is CASSSGRETQYF.

This sequence joins TRBV5-8 and TRBJ2-7; D is possibly TRBD1 (6 bases). Deletions cut 3 bases from V and 0 bases from J, with 10 bases between. CDR3 length: 14 residues. The V gene's germline CDR1 is SGHTS and CDR2 YDEGEE. This CDR3 is CASSSRTASYEQYF. CDR3 DNA: TGTGCCAGCAGCTCCCGGACAGCCTCCTACGAGCAGTACTTC.

This clone was observed a handful of times. The chain joins TRBV6-5 to TRBJ2-7, with 11 bases that match TRBD2. With 0 bases clipped from V and 1 base from J, the junction kept 2 bases outside the gene matches. This CDR3 contains 16 residues. CDR1 MNHEY and CDR2 SVGAGI come from the germline V gene. The CDR3 sequence is CASSYSRTSGSYEQYF. CDR3 nucleotides: TGTGCCAGCAGTTACTCGAGGACTAGCGGGTCCTACGAGCAGTACTTC.

The chain joins TRBV2 to TRBJ2-1; 7 bases map to TRBD1. The trim removed 6 bases at V and 4 bases at J, leaving 3 bases unmatched. Germline assignment: CDR1 SNHLY and CDR2 FYNNEI. CDR3 length equals 13 residues. The CDR3 nucleotides read TGTGCCAGCAGGGAGGACAGGTACAATGAGCAGTTCTTC. It codes for CASREDRYNEQFF.

This rearrangement joins TRBV4-1 to TRBJ1-2; tentatively, D is TRBD1 (6 bases). V dropped 2 bases and J dropped 8 bases, with 15 bases sitting between them. Germline V gene data show CDR1 as MGHRA and CDR2 as YSYEKL. CDR3 length: 14 amino acids. The CDR3: CASSQPWQGTGYTF. CDR3 nucleotides: TGCGCCAGCAGCCAACCCTGGCAGGGGACGGGCTACACCTTC.

This sequence joins TRBV19 and TRBJ1-2, with 7 bases fitting TRBD1. The CDR3 loop spans 14 amino acids. From germline, CDR1 is LNHDA and CDR2 SQIVND (reference sequence). After removal of 5 bases from V and 4 bases from J, the junction contained 7 bases not matched to a gene. The CDR3 region has the DNA TGTGCCAGTAGTTCATTGGGACAGCTCTATGGCTACACCTTC. Translating it yields CASSSLGQLYGYTF.

The V and J genes are TRBV19 and TRBJ2-1; 11 bases align to TRBD2. With V trimmed by 5 bases and J by 2 bases, 5 bases remained unmatched. The CDR3 is 16 residues long. The V gene's germline CDR1 is LNHDA and CDR2 SQIVND (reference sequence). Here the CDR3 reads CASSRTSGLTYNEQFF. The CDR3 coding sequence is TGTGCCAGTAGTCGGACTAGCGGGCTGACCTACAATGAGCAGTTCTTC.

This chain links TRBV18 with TRBJ2-5; D gene uncertain. The V end was cut by 8 bases, the J end by 2 bases, with 12 bases between. Germline V lookup: CDR1 KGHSH, CDR2 LQKENI. The CDR3 consists of 13 residues. CDR3 sequence (DNA): TGTGCCAGCGAAGGCGGTCCACAAGAGACCCAGTACTTC. Translated, it gives CASEGGPQETQYF.

The chain is built from TRBV6-5 and TRBJ1-6; the match to TRBD1 covers 8 bases. The CDR3 sequence is 15 residues long. Germline V gives CDR1 MNHEY, CDR2 SVGAGI. Losses at the gene ends were 2 bases for V and 9 bases for J; bases not matched to a gene: 6. The CDR3 sequence: CASSYSQGAGSPLHF. The CDR3 nucleotides are TGTGCCAGCAGTTACAGTCAGGGGGCAGGTTCACCCCTCCACTTT.